The 20 T cell receptor beta chains below all came from one sample that was sequenced in a study of T cell changes during pregnancy in multiple sclerosis. Repertoires were generated with immunoSEQ multiplex PCR, while TCRdb's copy carries only in-frame clones and drops some. The sample contains just over 60,000 clones, around 92% of which appear only once. The sequenced sample was peripheral blood, obtained in the second trimester of pregnancy. All receptors derive from a female donor in good health, enrolled as a control in a pregnancy study.

The rearrangement links TRBV15 to TRBJ2-7, with D possibly being TRBD2 (5 bases). The V gene's germline CDR1 is LNHNV and CDR2 YYDKDF (reference sequence). The CDR3 totals 13 residues. Trimming pared 1 base from V and 4 bases from J, leaving 8 bases between. The CDR3 DNA is TGTGCCACCAGCAGAGGTCCGGGGTACGAGCAGTACTTC. Amino acids: CATSRGPGYEQYF.

The chain recombines TRBV5-4 with TRBJ2-1; TRBD2 aligns across 12 bases. This CDR3 contains 16 residues. The junction had 5 bases not matched to a gene; V was cut back by 4 bases and J by 3 bases. CDR1 and CDR2 (germline): SGHNT, YYREEE (reference sequence). The CDR3 loop reads CASSMATSGSYNEQFF. The CDR3 DNA sequence: TGTGCCAGCAGCATGGCGACTAGCGGGAGCTACAATGAGCAGTTCTTC.

For this clone: Other nucleotide sequences in the sample specify the same CDR3. This chain joins TRBV18 and TRBJ2-3; D uncertain. Per germline, CDR1 KGHSH and CDR2 LQKENI. Trimming cost V 3 bases and J 2 bases, with 6 bases left between them. This CDR3 region has 13 residues. Written as DNA, the CDR3 is TGTGCCAGCTCACCTTCCTCCACAGATACGCAGTATTTT. Protein: CASSPSSTDTQYF.

The V and J genes are TRBV21-1 and TRBJ2-7; TRBD1 is the table's D call and was not checked against the DNA. TRBV21-1 is a known pseudogene. The CDR3 has 10 amino acids. The CDR3 sequence is CASSDTEGYF. For the CDR3, the DNA is TGTGCCAGCAGCGACACAGAAGGGTACTTC.

For the CDR3, the DNA is TGTGCCAGCTCACCCGGGGGAAGCACTGAAGCTTTCTTT. The encoded protein is CASSPGGSTEAFF. The V gene is TRBV18, the J gene TRBJ1-1; possibly TRBD1 for D (5 bases). This CDR3 contains 13 residues. Deletions cut 3 bases from V and 4 bases from J, with 9 bases between. Germline loops: CDR1 KGHSH, CDR2 LQKENI.

The V and J genes are TRBV7-2 and TRBJ2-7, with unresolved D. This CDR3 spans 12 amino acids. Trimming pared 5 bases from V and 2 bases from J, leaving 7 bases between. The germline gives CDR1 SGHTA, CDR2 FQGNSA. CDR3 loop: CASSPQTYEQYF. The CDR3, as DNA: TGTGCCAGCAGCCCCCAAACCTACGAGCAGTACTTC.

J is TRBJ2-1 and V is TRBV2; 7 positions agree with TRBD2. Trimming removed 4 bases from V and 4 bases from J; junction bases left unmatched: 7. Germline-derived CDR1 and CDR2 are SNHLY and FYNNEI. The CDR3 contains 15 residues. The CDR3: CASSGGGTGYNEQFF. CDR3 DNA sequence: TGTGCCAGCAGTGGGGGGGGGACTGGGTACAATGAGCAGTTCTTC.

The chain is built from TRBV28 and TRBJ2-5; 9 bases agree with TRBD2. Trimming cost V 7 bases and J 5 bases; bases outside gene matches: 11. Per germline, CDR1 MDHEN and CDR2 SYDVKM. The length of the CDR3 is 15 residues. The CDR3 loop is CASMGFGTSSETQYF. The CDR3 DNA sequence: TGTGCCAGCATGGGGTTCGGGACTAGCAGCGAGACCCAGTACTTC. Combining the CDR3 with reference TRBV28 and TRBJ2-5 gives the whole variable domain DVKVTQSSRYLVKRTGEKVFLECVQDMDHENMFWYRQDPGLGLRLIYFSYDVKMKEKGDIPEGYSVSREKKERFSLILESASTNQTSMYLCASMGFGTSSETQYFGPGTRLLVL.

The chain has TRBV6-1 and TRBJ2-5; 9 nucleotides agree with TRBD2. Unmatched junction bases numbered 9, after V lost 11 bases and J lost 5 bases. Looked up from germline, CDR1 is MNHNS and CDR2 is SASEGT. The CDR3 is 13 residues long. CDR3 region: CAHRAGGPETQYF. CDR3 bases: TGTGCCCACCGTGCGGGGGGGCCGGAGACCCAGTACTTC.

CDR3 loop: CASSLGRGADTQYF. CDR3 DNA: TGTGCCAGCAGCTTGGGGCGGGGGGCAGATACGCAGTATTTT. This chain links TRBV7-2 with TRBJ2-3; 8 nucleotides match TRBD2. V was clipped by 3 bases and J by 4 bases; unmatched bases: 3. Germline V CDR1 and CDR2: SGHTA, FQGNSA. This CDR3 comprises 14 residues.

The genes are TRBV2 and TRBJ1-5, with D possibly being TRBD1 (5 bases). The CDR3 is made up of 14 amino acids. Germline CDR1 SNHLY, CDR2 FYNNEI. The germline V and J ends were trimmed by 6 bases and 4 bases, with 13 bases remaining between them. CDR3 in DNA: TGTGCCAGCAGGTGGGGGGGTGGGAATCAGCCCCAGCATTTT. Translation: CASRWGGGNQPQHF.

This clone has just one count. The chain recombines TRBV11-3 with TRBJ2-2; D is unclear. CDR3 length: 11 amino acids. Germline V CDR1 and CDR2: SGHNT, YENEEA. The CDR3 DNA is TGTCCCACCCCGGTATCCGGGGAGCTGTTTTTT. Translation: CPTPVSGELFF.

The chain recombines TRBV2 with TRBJ2-7; a possible D gene is TRBD2 (6 bases). V lost 6 bases to trimming and J lost 4 bases, with 16 bases between them. Germline V gene sequence: CDR1 SNHLY, CDR2 FYNNEI. This CDR3 is 14 amino acids long. The CDR3 loop is CASRAEGTGYEQYF. CDR3 bases: TGTGCCAGCAGAGCGGAGGGTACAGGTTACGAGCAGTACTTC.

J is TRBJ2-7 and V is TRBV11-2; the D gene is possibly TRBD2 (5 bases). The CDR3 length is 14 residues. V was trimmed by 1 base and J by 0 bases, leaving 7 bases between them. CDR1 and CDR2 (germline): SGHAT, FQNNGV. CDR3 sequence: CASSLGGSSYEQYF. CDR3 bases: TGTGCCAGCAGCTTAGGAGGGAGCTCCTACGAGCAGTACTTC.

In this sample, this clone turned up once. The CDR3 region is CASSPLGYSGNTIYF. DNA of the CDR3: TGTGCCAGCAGCCCCCTGGGCTACTCTGGAAACACCATATATTTT. The chain couples TRBV7-9 to TRBJ1-3; no reliable D call. The V and J ends lost 5 bases and 0 bases respectively, with 11 bases between them. CDR3 length: 15 amino acids. CDR1 SEHNR and CDR2 FQNEAQ come from the germline V gene (reference sequence).

The rearrangement joins TRBV5-5 to TRBJ2-2, with D perhaps TRBD1 (6 bases). The CDR3 covers 12 residues. V lost 2 bases, J lost 9 bases, and 8 bases lay in between. CDR1 and CDR2 (germline): SGHKS, YYEKEE (reference sequence). In DNA, the CDR3 is TGTGCCAGCAGCTTAGGGGGAAGGGAGCTGTTTTTT. This translates into CASSLGGRELFF.

This clone was counted once. The chain's CDR3 is CASSPRTSGSPYEQYF. The CDR3 DNA is TGTGCCAGCAGCCCAAGGACTAGCGGGAGCCCCTACGAGCAGTACTTC. The gene calls are TRBV7-9 and TRBJ2-7, with 13 bases lining up with TRBD2. CDR1 SEHNR and CDR2 FQNEAQ come from the germline V gene (reference sequence). The CDR3 totals 16 residues. Losses at the gene ends were 5 bases for V and 2 bases for J; bases not matched to a gene: 6.

This clone was counted only a few times. The rearrangement joins TRBV15 to TRBJ2-1, with 12 nucleotides matching TRBD1. The germline V gene has CDR1 LNHNV and CDR2 YYDKDF (reference sequence). With 0 bases clipped from V and 8 bases from J, the junction kept 17 bases outside the gene matches. The CDR3 has 20 amino acids. In nucleotides, the CDR3 is TGTGCCACCAGCAGAGATCAAATTACCCAGGGACAGGGGGCGAGCGATGAGCAGTTCTTC. As protein: CATSRDQITQGQGASDEQFF.

The chain joins TRBV27 to TRBJ1-4; tentatively, D is TRBD1 (6 bases). Between the trimmed V and J ends, which lost 8 bases and 3 bases, there was a span of 28 bases. CDR3 length equals 19 residues. Germline CDR1 MNHEY, CDR2 SMNVEV (reference sequence). For the CDR3, the DNA is TGTGCCAGCGCCACAAAACCGGGACATTCGATTATCCCTAATGAAAAACTGTTTTTT. Amino acid sequence: CASATKPGHSIIPNEKLFF. Together with reference TRBV27 and TRBJ1-4, the CDR3 gives the full variable domain: EAQVTQNPRYLITVTGKKLTVTCSQNMNHEYMSWYRQDPGLGLRQIYYSMNVEVTDKGDVPEGYKVSRKEKRNFPLILESPSPNQTSLYFCASATKPGHSIIPNEKLFFGSGTQLSVL.

This chain joins TRBV6-1 and TRBJ2-7, with D tentatively TRBD2 (5 bases). CDR3 size: 12 residues. Between the trimmed V and J ends, which lost 4 bases and 5 bases, there was a span of 9 bases. The germline CDR1 and CDR2 sequences are MNHNS and SASEGT. The CDR3 protein is CASSGSGNEQYF. Here the CDR3 DNA reads TGTGCCAGCAGTGGGTCCGGGAACGAGCAGTACTTC.